A selection of T cell receptor beta chains follows, all from one sample in a study of breast tumors, draining lymph nodes, adjacent tissues. MiXCR, run by TCRdb on the multiplex PCR reads, gives a single entry per CDR3 protein. The table has some 65,000 distinct CDR3 sequences, around two fifths seen once. Sequenced material: breast tumor tissue. These receptors all stem from a female donor with breast cancer. Some clones in this sample may be carry-over from other donors' samples. Both conserved end residues are part of each CDR3. D genes are given only for firm matches. Clone size is not always given. Where it is, it says once, few, many or a class for expanded clones.

J,V,size,D,CDR3,DNA
TRBJ2-1,TRBV20-1,many,NA,CSARSGGFSDNEQFF,TGCAGTGCTAGATCTGGGGGGTTCTCGGACAATGAGCAGTTCTTC
TRBJ1-4,TRBV7-3,NA,NA,CASSHPIPGGILFF,TGTGCCAGCAGCCATCCAATTCCTGGGGGTATATTGTTTTTT
TRBJ1-6,TRBV7-2,NA,NA,CASSETPSGRANSPLHF,TGTGCCAGCAGTGAAACCCCCAGCGGGAGGGCTAATTCACCCCTCCACTTT
TRBJ1-1,TRBV20-1,few,NA,CSAFGPRGAAFF,TGCAGTGCTTTCGGACCTAGAGGGGCAGCTTTCTTT
TRBJ2-2,TRBV9,many,NA,CASSVVEVTGELFF,TGTGCCAGCAGCGTGGTGGAGGTCACCGGGGAGCTGTTTTTT
TRBJ1-4,TRBV20-1,NA,NA,CSARRDTFNEKLFF,TGCAGTGCCAGACGGGATACATTTAATGAAAAACTGTTTTTT
TRBJ2-1,TRBV7-6,NA,TRBD2,CASSLSIAGGTNEQFF,TGTGCCAGCAGCTTAAGTATTGCGGGGGGGACCAATGAGCAGTTCTTC
TRBJ1-1,TRBV6-6,few,NA,CASSYSGGDTEAFF,TGTGCCAGCAGTTACTCAGGGGGAGATACTGAAGCTTTCTTT
TRBJ2-7,TRBV11-1,medium-sized,NA,CASSLYSSYEQYF,TGTGCCAGCAGCTTATATTCCTCCTACGAGCAGTACTTC
TRBJ2-5,TRBV12-3/TRBV12-4,NA,NA,CASSFGNNQPQYF,TGTGCCAGCAGTTTTGGGAACAATCAGCCCCAGTACTTC
TRBJ1-1,TRBV10-3,few,NA,CAISESCEGDTEAFF,TGTGCCATCAGTGAGTCGTGCGAAGGGGACACTGAAGCTTTCTTT
TRBJ2-5,TRBV6-5,NA,NA,CTSSPSGTLGQETQYF,TGTACCAGCAGTCCCTCCGGGACTCTCGGCCAAGAGACCCAGTACTTC
TRBJ1-3,TRBV9,many,NA,CASSAKQQLRMGNTIYF,TGTGCCAGCAGCGCCAAACAACAGCTCCGGATGGGAAACACCATATATTTT
TRBJ2-3,TRBV6-2/TRBV6-3,few,NA,CASSYSIMSSGPLTTDTQYF,TGTGCCAGCAGTTACTCGATAATGTCATCGGGGCCTCTGACGACAGATACGCAGTATTTT
TRBJ2-5,TRBV6-6,many,NA,CASSATTSQPTQYF,TGTGCCAGCAGTGCAACAACTAGTCAGCCGACCCAGTACTTC
TRBJ2-5,TRBV20-1,many,NA,CSARGGRWSQETQYF,TGCAGTGCTAGAGGGGGCAGGTGGTCGCAAGAGACCCAGTACTTC
TRBJ2-3,TRBV18,few,TRBD1,CASSPGQAYTDTQYF,TGTGCCAGCTCACCAGGACAGGCTTACACAGATACGCAGTATTTT
TRBJ1-4,TRBV6-1,many,NA,CASSELSIGKLFF,TGTGCCAGCAGTGAACTGAGTATCGGAAAACTGTTTTTT
TRBJ2-7,TRBV25-1,medium-sized,TRBD2,CASSEGLVQPYF,TGTGCCAGCAGCGAGGGACTAGTGCAACCGTACTTC
TRBJ1-6,TRBV11-3,NA,NA,CASSLEAGSSYNSPLHF,TGTGCCAGCAGCCTAGAAGCAGGGAGCTCCTACAATTCACCCCTCCACTTT
TRBJ2-1,TRBV6-6,many,NA,CASTMTAYNEQFF,TGTGCCAGCACCATGACGGCGTACAATGAGCAGTTCTTC
TRBJ2-3,TRBV28,NA,TRBD2,CASSRRTSGSSDTQYF,TGTGCCAGCAGTCGCCGGACTAGCGGGAGTTCAGATACGCAGTATTTT
TRBJ1-2,TRBV7-9,NA,NA,CASAYGGGPNYGYTF,TGTGCCAGCGCTTACGGGGGGGGCCCTAACTATGGCTACACCTTC
TRBJ2-1,TRBV7-2,once,TRBD2,CASSSSGRAGTSQGGEQFF,TGTGCCAGCAGCTCTAGCGGGAGGGCCGGGACTAGCCAAGGGGGTGAGCAGTTCTTC
TRBJ1-2,TRBV7-9,NA,TRBD1,CASSGPGQGEGYTF,TGTGCCAGCAGCGGACCGGGACAGGGGGAAGGCTACACCTTC
TRBJ2-3,TRBV9,many,TRBD2,CASSVGGLALDTQYF,TGTGCCAGCAGCGTAGGAGGACTAGCGTTAGATACGCAGTATTTT
TRBJ1-5,TRBV20-1,NA,NA,CSASSGDTDQPQHF,TGCAGTGCCAGTAGCGGGGACACGGACCAGCCCCAGCATTTT
TRBJ1-2,TRBV2,once,TRBD1,CASSARDRGGGYTF,TGTGCCAGCAGTGCACGGGACAGGGGTGGCGGCTACACCTTC
TRBJ2-7,TRBV20-1,many,NA,CSARRAGTGYEQYF,TGCAGTGCTAGACGGGCGGGAACGGGTTACGAGCAGTACTTC
TRBJ2-3,TRBV4-1,many,NA,CASSQVRGRAQYF,TGCGCCAGCAGCCAAGTGCGGGGCCGAGCGCAGTATTTT
TRBJ1-2,TRBV29-1,many,TRBD1,CSVRGGTGDLGYGYTF,TGCAGCGTACGAGGGGGGACAGGGGATTTGGGCTATGGCTACACCTTC
TRBJ2-3,TRBV20-1,many,NA,CSAPGTRDTQYF,TGCAGTGCTCCGGGAACCCGGGATACGCAGTATTTT
TRBJ1-1,TRBV10-3,many,NA,CAASDGMRNTEAFF,TGTGCCGCATCAGACGGTATGCGGAACACTGAAGCTTTCTTT
TRBJ2-7,TRBV7-8,NA,TRBD2,CASSRLAGLSYEQYF,TGTGCCAGCAGTCGCCTAGCGGGACTATCCTACGAGCAGTACTTC
TRBJ2-6,TRBV2,NA,NA,CASSDGQGANVLTF,TGTGCCAGCAGTGACGGACAGGGGGCCAACGTCCTGACTTTC
TRBJ2-5,TRBV5-6,medium-sized,TRBD1,CASQQGARETQYF,TGTGCCAGCCAACAGGGGGCGCGGGAGACCCAGTACTTC
TRBJ2-7,TRBV11-2,many,NA,CASSLQGGGYEQYF,TGTGCCAGCAGCTTACAGGGAGGCGGGTACGAGCAGTACTTC
TRBJ2-6,TRBV10-3,NA,NA,CAISEDGGNSGANVLTF,TGTGCCATCAGTGAGGATGGGGGCAACTCTGGGGCCAACGTCCTGACCTTC
TRBJ2-6,TRBV5-6,many,NA,CASSLVDSSGANVLTF,TGTGCCAGCAGCTTGGTAGATTCCTCTGGGGCCAACGTCCTGACTTTC
TRBJ1-6,TRBV19,NA,TRBD1,CASSPPDRGNSPLHF,TGTGCCAGTAGTCCCCCGGACAGGGGTAATTCGCCCCTCCACTTT
TRBJ2-2,TRBV2,medium-sized,NA,CASRETVANTGELFF,TGTGCCAGCAGAGAGACAGTCGCGAACACCGGGGAGCTGTTTTTT